The 30 T cell receptor beta chains below were found in one sample sequenced in a study of cytomegalovirus exposure and HLA in healthy donors. The primer mix had 60 Vbeta and 13 Jbeta primers. Libraries were prepared by immunoSEQ multiplex PCR; TCRdb keeps only in-frame clonotypes and omits some of them. This sample has about 130,000 clones, with 55% to 75% found just once. The sample consisted of PBMCs. The source of these receptors is a human donor in good health.

The chain links TRBV6-6 to TRBJ2-4, with 9 bases matching TRBD1. The CDR3 covers 14 residues. Germline CDR1 MNHNY, CDR2 SVGAGI (reference sequence). V lost 4 bases and J lost 8; bases outside the gene matches: 6. The CDR3: CASSSWTGADIQYF. For the CDR3, the DNA is TGTGCCAGCAGTTCGTGGACAGGGGCGGACATTCAGTACTTC.

This chain joins TRBV9 and TRBJ2-3; 8 bases are a match to TRBD2. V lost 1 base and J lost 1; bases outside the gene matches: 2. This CDR3 contains 15 residues. Germline V gene sequence: CDR1 SGDLS, CDR2 YYNGEE. The CDR3 coding sequence is TGTGCCAGCAGCGTATTCGGGGGGGGCACAGATACGCAGTATTTT. Residues: CASSVFGGGTDTQYF.

There are a few counts of this clone. The chain recombines TRBV5-4 with TRBJ2-1; TRBD2 agrees at 11 bases. Germline CDR1 is SGHNT and CDR2 is YYREEE (reference sequence). CDR3 length: 18 amino acids. Unmatched junction bases numbered 15, after V lost 8 bases and J lost 2 bases. The CDR3 loop is CASADFGTSGPAYNEQFF. CDR3 sequence (DNA): TGTGCCAGTGCGGACTTCGGGACTAGCGGCCCCGCCTACAATGAGCAGTTCTTC.

This clone was observed a single time. This chain joins TRBV4-3 and TRBJ2-5, with 10 bases fitting TRBD2. Germline CDR1 and CDR2: LGHNA and YSLEER. The CDR3 sequence is 16 residues long. J gave up 5 bases and V 2 bases, and 8 bases lay outside the gene matches. The chain's CDR3 is CASSQIPSGRGETQYF. The CDR3 nucleotides read TGCGCCAGCAGCCAAATTCCGAGCGGGAGGGGGGAGACCCAGTACTTC.

The chain is built from TRBV6-1 and TRBJ2-7; 7 bases fit TRBD1. CDR1 MNHNS and CDR2 SASEGT come from the germline V gene. After removal of 2 bases from V and 0 bases from J, the junction contained 4 bases not matched to a gene. CDR3 length: 15 amino acids. DNA for the CDR3: TGTGCCAGCAGTGAAAGATGGGACAGCTCCTACGAGCAGTACTTC. It is translated as CASSERWDSSYEQYF.

V gene TRBV9 combines with J gene TRBJ2-3; TRBD1 matches at 7 bases. Germline V lookup: CDR1 SGDLS, CDR2 YYNGEE. The CDR3 has 15 amino acids. The J segment lost 2 bases and the V segment lost 3 bases, leaving 6 bases of the junction unmatched. The CDR3 DNA reads TGTGCCAGCAGCGGAACAGGGGCCCCCACAGATACGCAGTATTTT. It encodes CASSGTGAPTDTQYF.

The rearrangement links TRBV5-1 to TRBJ1-2; D perhaps matches TRBD1 (6 bases). Between the trimmed V and J ends, which lost 0 bases and 9 bases, there was a span of 24 bases. The CDR3 spans 17 residues. The germline V gene has CDR1 SGHRS and CDR2 YFSETQ. As DNA, the CDR3 is TGCGCCAGCAGCTTGGGGCTGCAAGGGGGGGTTATAGGGAGCTACACCTTC. Its translation: CASSLGLQGGVIGSYTF.

This clone occurred a few times. The chain has TRBV19 and TRBJ2-7; no firm D call. The CDR3 extends over 13 amino acids. The V and J ends lost 7 bases and 0 bases respectively, with 10 bases between them. From germline, CDR1 is LNHDA and CDR2 SQIVND (reference sequence). The CDR3 protein is CASMGRYSYEQYF. CDR3 sequence (DNA): TGTGCCAGTATGGGCAGGTACTCCTACGAGCAGTACTTC. The full variable domain, rest sourced from reference TRBV19 and TRBJ2-7, is DGGITQSPKYLFRKEGQNVTLSCEQNLNHDAMYWYRQDPGQGLRLIYYSQIVNDFQKGDIAEGYSVSREKKESFPLTVTSAQKNPTAFYLCASMGRYSYEQYFGPGTRLTVT.

Remarks on this clone: At one end the junction does not follow the germline gene, possibly because of a read error. J is TRBJ1-6 and V is TRBV5-1; TRBD1 might be the D (5 bases). The CDR3 has 14 residues. Germline CDR1 reads SGHRS; CDR2 reads YFSETQ. CDR3 loop: CASSLDSSSSPLHF. As DNA, the CDR3 is TGCGCCAGCAGCTTAGACAGCTCTAGTTCACCTCTCCACTTT. Full variable domain (remainder filled in from reference TRBV5-1 and TRBJ1-6): KAGVTQTPRYLIKTRGQQVTLSCSPISGHRSVSWYQQTPGQGLQFLFEYFSETQRNKGNFPGRFSGRQFSNSRSEMNVSTLELGDSALYLCASSLDSSSSPLHFGNGTRLTVT.

This clone was observed a few times. The V gene is TRBV30, the J gene TRBJ2-5; 13 bases map to TRBD2. V shed 4 bases and J 2 bases; nucleotides not matched to a gene: 4. This CDR3 has 15 residues. Germline assignment: CDR1 GTSNPN and CDR2 SVGIG (reference sequence). Here the CDR3 reads CAWTKLAGGQETQYF. The DNA for the CDR3 is TGTGCCTGGACCAAACTAGCGGGGGGGCAAGAGACCCAGTACTTC.

The chain joins TRBV2 to TRBJ1-2; D unclear. The CDR3 loop spans 14 amino acids. Germline values: CDR1 SNHLY, CDR2 FYNNEI. Trimming stripped 8 bases from V and 8 bases from J, with 21 bases between. CDR3 DNA sequence: TGTGCCAGCGTGGAGGCCAACCGGCCCGGAGGCTACACCTTC. It encodes CASVEANRPGGYTF.

The chain carries TRBV7-2 and TRBJ1-6; 7 bases align to TRBD1. The CDR3 is 14 residues long. Losses at the gene ends were 3 bases for V and 7 bases for J; bases not matched to a gene: 3. Germline-derived CDR1 and CDR2 are SGHTA and FQGNSA. The CDR3 DNA is TGTGCCAGCAGCTTGACAGGGTCGAATTCACCCCTCCACTTT. Translating gives CASSLTGSNSPLHF.

This clone appeared once. This chain uses TRBV5-4 with TRBJ2-3; D is perhaps TRBD2 (5 bases). CDR3 length equals 17 residues. Germline V CDR1 and CDR2: SGHNT, YYREEE (reference sequence). V was clipped by 2 bases and J by 2 bases, with 18 bases between them. The CDR3 reads CASSLPTNGITTDTQYF. DNA for the CDR3: TGTGCCAGCAGCTTACCCACTAACGGGATTACCACAGATACGCAGTATTTT.

As concerns this clone: Relative to the germline gene, one junction end is altered; a read error may explain this. The chain links TRBV7-9 to TRBJ1-1; D is ambiguous. Germline CDR1 SEHNR, CDR2 FQNEAQ (reference sequence). The length of the CDR3 is 13 residues. The CDR3 is CSSSLIPDTEAFF. The CDR3 nucleotides are TGTTCCAGCAGCTTAATTCCGGACACTGAAGCTTTCTTT.

This clone turned up a few times. This sequence joins TRBV6-5 and TRBJ2-3, with 7 bases identical to TRBD2. The trim removed 8 bases at V and 0 bases at J, leaving 5 bases unmatched. CDR3 length: 14 residues. In germline, CDR1 is MNHEY, CDR2 SVGAGI. The CDR3 loop reads CASRDYKSTDTQYF. In DNA form, the CDR3 reads TGTGCCAGCCGGGACTACAAAAGCACAGATACGCAGTATTTT.

This chain uses TRBV13 with TRBJ1-2, with D tentatively TRBD1 (6 bases). Germline loops: CDR1 PRHDT, CDR2 FYEKMQ (reference sequence). This CDR3 is 18 amino acids long. V was cut by 5 bases and J by 6 bases, with 28 bases left in between. CDR3 nucleotides: TGTGCCAGCAGCCCACATCCTCGATCGGGACATCCTTTTAATGGCTACACCTTC. As protein: CASSPHPRSGHPFNGYTF.

This chain connects TRBV7-2 to TRBJ1-3; no clear D gene. The V gene lost 1 base and the J gene lost 4 bases, with 5 bases spanning the gap. The CDR3 is 13 residues long. Germline loops: CDR1 SGHTA, CDR2 FQGNSA. CDR3 DNA sequence: TGTGCCAGCAGCTTAGATTCGGGAAACACCATATATTTT. Translated, it gives CASSLDSGNTIYF.

The chain links TRBV19 to TRBJ2-3; the match to TRBD2 covers 14 bases. The CDR3 is 17 residues long. V shed 2 bases and J 4 bases; nucleotides not matched to a gene: 5. Per the germline V gene, CDR1 is LNHDA and CDR2 is SQIVND (reference sequence). CDR3 in amino acids: CASSIFGTSGSADTQYF. The CDR3 DNA sequence: TGTGCCAGTAGTATATTTGGGACTAGCGGGAGTGCAGATACGCAGTATTTT.

The rearrangement joins TRBV7-2 to TRBJ1-4; a possible D gene is TRBD1 (6 bases). This CDR3 spans 20 amino acids. CDR1 is SGHTA and CDR2 is FQGNSA in the germline V gene. Trimming pared 0 bases from V and 0 bases from J, leaving 20 bases between. This CDR3 is CASSLAIVGGAGATNEKLFF. The CDR3 DNA reads TGTGCCAGCAGCTTAGCGATTGTGGGGGGGGCGGGGGCAACTAATGAAAAACTGTTTTTT.

The genes are TRBV6-5 and TRBJ1-2; TRBD1 is a possible D gene (5 bases). Trimming took 10 bases from V and 4 from J, leaving 10 bases between them. In germline, CDR1 is MNHEY, CDR2 SVGAGI. This CDR3 contains 11 residues. The CDR3 DNA reads TGTGCCACCTCGACAGCCTATGGCTACACCTTC. Residues: CATSTAYGYTF.

The table lists this clone with a few counts. The CDR3 spells CASSQTGTVTYEQYF. CDR3 sequence (DNA): TGTGCCAGCAGCCAAACAGGGACAGTCACCTACGAGCAGTACTTC. The chain combines TRBV14 with TRBJ2-7, with 7 bases lining up with TRBD1. Germline CDR1 reads SGHDN; CDR2 reads FVKESK. V lost 2 bases and J lost 2; bases outside the gene matches: 6. The CDR3 sequence is 15 residues long.

V usage is TRBV12-2 and J usage is TRBJ2-5; TRBD2 reflects the table's D call only, with no check against the DNA. TRBV12-2 is noted as a pseudogene. The CDR3 contains 17 residues. The CDR3, as DNA: TGTGCAAGTCGCTTAGCCCCTCGGACTAGCAAAGGCGAGACCCAGTACTTC. This gives the protein CASRLAPRTSKGETQYF.

The J gene is TRBJ2-1, the V gene TRBV27; 10 bases are a match to TRBD2. The CDR3 covers 16 residues. The V segment lost 5 bases and the J segment 4 bases; nucleotides outside the gene matches: 8. Per germline, CDR1 MNHEY and CDR2 SMNVEV (reference sequence). DNA of the CDR3: TGTGCCAGCAGTATTCTAGCGGGAGACGCATACAATGAGCAGTTCTTC. This gives the protein CASSILAGDAYNEQFF.

CDR3 protein: CSVLTSGRQFF. Here the CDR3 DNA reads TGCAGCGTGCTGACTAGCGGGAGACAGTTCTTC. The chain combines TRBV29-1 with TRBJ2-1, with TRBD2 matching 12 bases. V was pared by 6 bases and J by 13 bases, with 4 bases of the junction left unmatched. There are 11 residues in the CDR3. CDR1 and CDR2 (germline): SQVTM, ANQGSEA.

This clone has only a few counts. The chain is built from TRBV19 and TRBJ2-1; 8 nucleotides agree with TRBD1. Looked up from germline, CDR1 is LNHDA and CDR2 is SQIVND (reference sequence). The length of the CDR3 is 14 residues. Trimming removed 5 bases from V and 8 bases from J; junction bases left unmatched: 8. CDR3 in amino acids: CASSLQGAQDEQFF. As DNA, the CDR3 is TGTGCCAGTAGTCTTCAGGGGGCCCAGGATGAGCAGTTCTTC. Complete variable domain (other parts from reference TRBV19 and TRBJ2-1): DGGITQSPKYLFRKEGQNVTLSCEQNLNHDAMYWYRQDPGQGLRLIYYSQIVNDFQKGDIAEGYSVSREKKESFPLTVTSAQKNPTAFYLCASSLQGAQDEQFFGPGTRLTVL.

This sequence joins TRBV5-1 and TRBJ1-1; perhaps TRBD1 as D (6 bases). Germline CDR1 is SGHRS and CDR2 is YFSETQ. V dropped 2 bases and J dropped 4 bases, with 12 bases sitting between them. The CDR3 spans 14 residues. CDR3 amino acids: CASSFEGVVTEAFF. DNA for the CDR3: TGCGCCAGCAGCTTTGAGGGGGTAGTCACTGAAGCTTTCTTT.

This chain uses TRBV19 with TRBJ1-6, with 9 positions matching TRBD1. From germline, CDR1 is LNHDA and CDR2 SQIVND (reference sequence). J gave up 14 bases and V 6 bases, and 11 bases lay outside the gene matches. The CDR3 consists of 14 residues. CDR3 amino acids: CASSLETGGRSLHF. The CDR3 DNA sequence: TGTGCCAGTAGCCTCGAAACAGGGGGCAGGTCCCTCCACTTT.

This rearrangement joins TRBV14 to TRBJ2-1, with 7 bases identical to TRBD2. In germline, CDR1 is SGHDN, CDR2 FVKESK. The trim removed 1 base at V and 4 bases at J, leaving 4 bases unmatched. The CDR3 runs to 15 residues. The CDR3 DNA reads as TGTGCCAGCAGCCAAGTTTGGCGGGGGTACAATGAGCAGTTCTTC. As protein: CASSQVWRGYNEQFF.

In this sample, this clone turned up once. This chain uses TRBV7-2 with TRBJ2-3; TRBD2 matches at 10 bases. The CDR3 is 15 residues long. V dropped 3 bases and J dropped 0; count of bases not matched to a gene: 0. Per germline, CDR1 SGHTA and CDR2 FQGNSA. Here the CDR3 reads CASSLGLASTDTQYF. CDR3 DNA: TGTGCCAGCAGCTTGGGACTAGCGAGCACAGATACGCAGTATTTT.

The rearrangement uses TRBV29-1 and TRBJ1-1, with 7 nucleotides matching TRBD1. V shed 5 bases and J 4 bases; nucleotides not matched to a gene: 10. CDR3 size: 14 residues. Germline V lookup: CDR1 SQVTM, CDR2 ANQGSEA. CDR3 sequence (DNA): TGCAGCGTTCGACAGGGAGCGGAGATCACTGAAGCTTTCTTT. This gives the protein CSVRQGAEITEAFF. The full variable domain, with the rest looked up from reference TRBV29-1 and TRBJ1-1, is SAVISQKPSRDICQRGTSLTIQCQVDSQVTMMFWYRQQPGQSLTLIATANQGSEATYESGFVIDKFPISRPNLTFSTLTVSNMSPEDSSIYLCSVRQGAEITEAFFGQGTRLTVV.